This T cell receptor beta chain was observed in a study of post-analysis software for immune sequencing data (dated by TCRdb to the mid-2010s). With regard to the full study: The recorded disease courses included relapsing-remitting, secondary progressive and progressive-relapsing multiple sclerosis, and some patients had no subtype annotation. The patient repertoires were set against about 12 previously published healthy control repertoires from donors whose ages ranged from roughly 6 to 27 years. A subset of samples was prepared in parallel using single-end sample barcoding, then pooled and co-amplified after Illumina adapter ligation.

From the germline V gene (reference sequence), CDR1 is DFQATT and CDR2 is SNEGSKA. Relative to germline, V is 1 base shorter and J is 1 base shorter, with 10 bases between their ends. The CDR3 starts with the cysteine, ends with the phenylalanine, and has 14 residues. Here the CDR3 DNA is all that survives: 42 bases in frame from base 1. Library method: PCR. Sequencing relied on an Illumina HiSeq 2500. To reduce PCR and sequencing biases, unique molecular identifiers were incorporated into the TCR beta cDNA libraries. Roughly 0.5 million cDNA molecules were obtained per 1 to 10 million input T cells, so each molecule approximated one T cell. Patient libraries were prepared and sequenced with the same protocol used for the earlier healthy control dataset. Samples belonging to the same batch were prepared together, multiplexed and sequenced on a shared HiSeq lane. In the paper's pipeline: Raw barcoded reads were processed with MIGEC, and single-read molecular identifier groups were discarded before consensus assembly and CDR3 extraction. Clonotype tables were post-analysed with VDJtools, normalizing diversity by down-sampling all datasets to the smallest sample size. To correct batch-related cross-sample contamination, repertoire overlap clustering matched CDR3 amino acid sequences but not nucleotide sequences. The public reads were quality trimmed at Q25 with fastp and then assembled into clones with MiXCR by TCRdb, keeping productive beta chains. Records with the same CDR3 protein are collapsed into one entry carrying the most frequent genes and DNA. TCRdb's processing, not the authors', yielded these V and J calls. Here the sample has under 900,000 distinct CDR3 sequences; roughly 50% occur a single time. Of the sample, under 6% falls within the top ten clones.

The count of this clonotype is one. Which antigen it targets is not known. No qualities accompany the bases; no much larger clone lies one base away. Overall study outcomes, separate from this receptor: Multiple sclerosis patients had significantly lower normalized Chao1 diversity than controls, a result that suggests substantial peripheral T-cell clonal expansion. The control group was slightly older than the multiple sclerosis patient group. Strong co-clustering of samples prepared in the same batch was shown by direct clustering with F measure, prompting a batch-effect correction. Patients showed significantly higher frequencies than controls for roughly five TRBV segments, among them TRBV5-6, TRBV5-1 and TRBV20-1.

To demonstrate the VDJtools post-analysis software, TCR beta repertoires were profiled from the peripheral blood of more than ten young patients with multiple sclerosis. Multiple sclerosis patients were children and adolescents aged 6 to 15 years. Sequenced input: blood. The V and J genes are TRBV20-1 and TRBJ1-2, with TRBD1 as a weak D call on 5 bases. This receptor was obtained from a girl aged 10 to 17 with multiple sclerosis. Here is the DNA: TGCAGTGCTAGAGGGGCGACAGTTAACTATGGCTACACCTTC. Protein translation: CSARGATVNYGYTF.